These 11 T cell receptor beta chains were all obtained from the same sample, sequenced in a study of shared clonotypes between healthy human individuals. TCRdb's table, derived via immunoSEQ multiplex PCR, lists solely in-frame clones and lacks some. The sample records some 470,000 clones, about three quarters being singletons. Sequenced input: PBMCs. These receptors all stem from a woman aged 40 to 50 in good health. Some clones in this sample may be carry-over from other donors' samples.

This clone has just one count. The chain combines TRBV18 with TRBJ2-1, with D uncertain. The CDR3 consists of 15 residues. V lost 2 bases, J lost 6 bases, and 14 bases lay in between. Per the germline V gene, CDR1 is KGHSH and CDR2 is LQKENI. The CDR3 reads CASSPGWPETNEQFF. The CDR3 DNA sequence: TGTGCCAGCTCACCAGGATGGCCAGAGACCAATGAGCAGTTCTTC.

The CDR3 loop reads CASAPGTESYEQYF. For the CDR3, the DNA is TGTGCCAGCGCCCCCGGGACAGAATCCTACGAGCAGTACTTC. The chain couples TRBV28 to TRBJ2-7; TRBD1 matches 7 bases. V lost 8 bases and J lost 1; bases outside the gene matches: 8. Germline lookup yields CDR1 MDHEN and CDR2 SYDVKM. The CDR3 loop spans 14 amino acids.

The J gene is TRBJ2-1, the V gene TRBV6-6; D is unclear. The CDR3 sequence is 13 residues long. Trimming took 0 bases from V and 4 from J, leaving 4 bases between them. The germline V gene encodes CDR1 MNHNY and CDR2 SVGAGI (reference sequence). The CDR3 DNA reads as TGTGCCAGCAGTTACTCGATATACAATGAGCAGTTCTTC. Translation: CASSYSIYNEQFF.

The chain has TRBV5-1 and TRBJ2-3; 13 bases match TRBD2. The V and J ends lost 4 bases and 4 bases, in that order; junction bases with no gene match: 24. CDR1 is SGHRS and CDR2 is YFSETQ in the germline V gene. The CDR3 runs 22 residues. Written as DNA, the CDR3 is TGCGCCAGCAGCCGCCCCCGACAGACTAGCGGGAGGCCCCGTAGGGAGCCAGATACGCAGTATTTT. As protein: CASSRPRQTSGRPRREPDTQYF.

The chain combines TRBV25-1 with TRBJ2-7, with D unclear. The germline V and J ends were trimmed by 3 bases and 3 bases, with 21 bases remaining between them. Germline V gene data show CDR1 as MGHDK and CDR2 as SYGVNS. The CDR3 totals 17 residues. In DNA form, the CDR3 reads TGTGCCAGCAGTGATGTTTCCCCTTTGGGTAGTCGCTACGAGCAGTACTTC. It translates to CASSDVSPLGSRYEQYF.

V is TRBV20-1 and J is TRBJ2-3; D unclear. The germline V gene has CDR1 DFQATT and CDR2 SNEGSKA (reference sequence). This CDR3 comprises 11 residues. The V end was cut by 3 bases, the J end by 9 bases, with 10 bases between. The CDR3 here is CSARRSGTQYF. DNA of the CDR3: TGCAGTGCTAGGCGGTCCGGGACGCAGTATTTT.

The J gene is TRBJ1-3, the V gene TRBV11-1; a weak D match, TRBD1 (5 bases). V was clipped by 3 bases and J by 4 bases, with 7 bases between them. The CDR3 contains 13 residues. The germline CDR1 and CDR2 sequences are SGHAT and FQDESV (reference sequence). In nucleotides, the CDR3 is TGTGCCAGCAGCTTGGGACTGGGAAACACCATATATTTT. It translates to CASSLGLGNTIYF. Full variable domain (missing parts from reference TRBV11-1 and TRBJ1-3): EAEVAQSPRYKITEKSQAVAFWCDPISGHATLYWYRQILGQGPELLVQFQDESVVDDSQLPKDRFSAERLKGVDSTLKIQPAELGDSAMYLCASSLGLGNTIYFGEGSWLTVV.

Of note for this clone: This sample includes further DNA sequences coding for the same CDR3. The chain has TRBV4-1 and TRBJ2-7, with TRBD2 matching 7 bases. Germline V CDR1 and CDR2: MGHRA, YSYEKL. The V gene end was trimmed by 1 base and the J gene end by 2 bases; junction bases not matched to a gene: 14. The CDR3 runs 18 residues. The CDR3 is CASSQATAGTNLPYEQYF. The DNA for the CDR3 is TGCGCCAGCAGCCAAGCTACGGCCGGGACTAACCTACCCTACGAGCAGTACTTC.

The CDR3 DNA reads TGTGCCAGCACCACTAAAATGAACACCGGGGAGCTGTTTTTT. Protein: CASTTKMNTGELFF. The chain carries TRBV7-9 and TRBJ2-2; D is undetermined. This CDR3 has 14 residues. Deletions cut 7 bases from V and 1 base from J, with 10 bases between. Germline V gene lookup returns CDR1 SEHNR and CDR2 FQNEAQ (reference sequence).

This clone was detected only a few times. The rearrangement uses TRBV29-1 and TRBJ2-5; D remains unclear. Trimming took 4 bases from V and 4 from J, leaving 10 bases between them. Germline CDR1 is SQVTM and CDR2 is ANQGSEA. This CDR3 has 12 residues. The chain's CDR3 is CSVVVVGETQYF. The CDR3 region has the DNA TGCAGCGTTGTGGTGGTAGGAGAGACCCAGTACTTC.

The gene calls are TRBV5-5 and TRBJ1-4; TRBD1 matches at 8 bases. The CDR3 runs 14 residues. In germline, CDR1 is SGHKS, CDR2 YYEKEE (reference sequence). V dropped 7 bases and J dropped 7; count of bases not matched to a gene: 9. The CDR3 DNA reads TGTGCCAGCGGATGGACAGGGAAGGGTGAAAAACTGTTTTTT. Its translation: CASGWTGKGEKLFF. The full variable domain, with the rest looked up from reference TRBV5-5 and TRBJ1-4, is DAGVTQSPTHLIKTRGQQVTLRCSPISGHKSVSWYQQVLGQGPQFIFQYYEKEERGRGNFPDRFSARQFPNYSSELNVNALLLGDSALYLCASGWTGKGEKLFFGSGTQLSVL.